These 26 T cell receptor beta chains were sequenced from one sample in a study of blood T cell repertoires in COVID-19 (dated by TCRdb to 2020 to 2021). The method behind the library was the immunoSEQ multiplex PCR assay. TCRdb mirrors the immuneACCESS table, restricted to in-frame sequences. Some clones are absent from its copies; in checked studies, under half trace to an unresolved V gene, and the reason for the others is unknown. The sample records 160,000 or so clones, 81% of which are singletons. The ten biggest clones cover 5.6% of the sample. Sequenced material: PBMCs or T cells enriched from blood (not recorded which). Receptors originate from a woman aged 40 to 50 with acute COVID-19.

The chain is built from TRBV2 and TRBJ2-7; 7 positions match TRBD2. V dropped 4 bases and J dropped 5; count of bases not matched to a gene: 8. Germline V lookup: CDR1 SNHLY, CDR2 FYNNEI. The CDR3 consists of 14 residues. CDR3 in DNA: TGTGCCAGCAGTGCTTTGGGGAGGGCCCACGAGCAGTACTTC. Translated, it gives CASSALGRAHEQYF.

A remark on this clone: Because the CDR3's place on the DNA is in doubt, the DNA is left out and the CDR3 is given as listed by TCRdb. The chain couples TRBV3-1 (or the pseudogene TRBV3-2) to TRBJ2-5; TRBD2, the D gene given by the table, was not confirmed from the DNA. The CDR3 is 17 residues long, counting both termini. Looked up from germline, CDR1 is LGHDT and CDR2 is YNNKEL (reference sequence). The CDR3 loop is CASSQDGSGSFLETQYF.

This chain links TRBV27 with TRBJ1-1; no firm D call. Germline loops: CDR1 MNHEY, CDR2 SMNVEV (reference sequence). The CDR3 is 13 amino acids. V lost 6 bases to trimming and J lost 1 base, with 9 bases between them. The CDR3 DNA reads as TGTGCCAGCAGCCTCGCGGGGAACACTGAAGCTTTCTTT. Translating gives CASSLAGNTEAFF.

The genes are TRBV7-3 and TRBJ2-5, with 12 bases lining up with TRBD1. The CDR3 is made up of 15 amino acids. V lost 5 bases to trimming and J lost 5 bases; unmatched junction nucleotides: 6. Germline V gene sequence: CDR1 SGHTA, CDR2 FQGTGA. The CDR3 DNA follows: TGTGCCAGCAGCAGAACCGGGACAGGGGGCGAGACCCAGTACTTC. This encodes CASSRTGTGGETQYF.

Notes on this clone: This specimen includes other DNA sequences encoding the same CDR3. The CDR3 region is CASSGTSGSSSYNEQFF. The CDR3 DNA sequence: TGTGCCAGCTCCGGGACTAGCGGGAGTAGCTCCTACAATGAGCAGTTCTTC. The chain has TRBV9 and TRBJ2-1, with TRBD2 matching over 14 bases. J gave up 0 bases and V 7 bases, and 6 bases lay outside the gene matches. Per germline, CDR1 SGDLS and CDR2 YYNGEE. This CDR3 comprises 17 residues.

Here the CDR3 DNA reads TGTGCTAGTGCGACGGGCACTGAAGCTTTCTTT. Amino acid sequence: CASATGTEAFF. The chain couples TRBV12-5 to TRBJ1-1; D gene ambiguous. The V gene's germline CDR1 is LGHNT and CDR2 FRNRAP. The V and J ends lost 7 bases and 4 bases respectively, with 7 bases between them. This CDR3 is 11 amino acids long.

The rearrangement joins TRBV2 to TRBJ1-2, with TRBD1 as a possible D gene (5 bases). V lost 8 bases and J 0 bases, leaving 22 bases between the germline ends. This CDR3 spans 17 amino acids. CDR1 is SNHLY and CDR2 is FYNNEI in the germline V gene. The CDR3 DNA reads as TGTGCCAGCCATTCAGGGACGGGGAGGACCTCTAACTATGGCTACACCTTC. This sequence encodes CASHSGTGRTSNYGYTF. The full variable domain, rest sourced from reference TRBV2 and TRBJ1-2, is EPEVTQTPSHQVTQMGQEVILRCVPISNHLYFYWYRQILGQKVEFLVSFYNNEISEKSEIFDDQFSVERPDGSNFTLKIRSTKLEDSAMYFCASHSGTGRTSNYGYTFGSGTRLTVV.

The chain links TRBV6-6 to TRBJ2-7; the D gene is possibly TRBD2 (6 bases). The ends were cut back, 2 bases at V and 3 bases at J, with 17 bases in the middle. The CDR3 covers 16 residues. Germline V gene sequence: CDR1 MNHNY, CDR2 SVGAGI (reference sequence). CDR3 residues: CASSYLMTGVGYEQYF. In DNA, the CDR3 is TGTGCCAGCAGTTACCTAATGACGGGAGTGGGCTACGAGCAGTACTTC.

The gene calls are TRBV21-1 and TRBJ2-7; the listed D gene, TRBD2, was not tested against the DNA. TRBV21-1 is recorded as a pseudogene. There are 17 residues in the CDR3. The CDR3 loop reads CASSTPHGLAGSYEQYV. The CDR3 DNA reads as TGTGCCAGCAGCACCCCCCATGGACTAGCGGGCTCCTACGAGCAGTACGTC.

The DNA for the CDR3 is TGTGCCAGCAGCAAATTGCACGCAGAATATGGCTACACCTTC. Its translation is CASSKLHAEYGYTF. This sequence joins TRBV21-1 and TRBJ1-2; whether TRBD1, the table's D call, matches the DNA was not checked. TRBV21-1 represents a pseudogene. CDR3 length: 14 residues.

The J gene is TRBJ2-6, the V gene TRBV6-5; D unclear. The V end was cut by 4 bases, the J end by 4 bases, with 5 bases between. This CDR3 contains 13 residues. Germline-derived CDR1 and CDR2 are MNHEY and SVGAGI. CDR3: CASSSPGANVLTF. DNA of the CDR3: TGTGCCAGCAGTTCTCCGGGGGCCAACGTCCTGACTTTC.

The chain combines TRBV27 with TRBJ2-3, with 7 bases aligning to TRBD1. The CDR3 contains 14 residues. V dropped 6 bases and J dropped 2; count of bases not matched to a gene: 5. Germline-derived CDR1 and CDR2 are MNHEY and SMNVEV (reference sequence). This CDR3 is CASSRQGFTDTQYF. DNA for the CDR3: TGTGCCAGCAGCAGACAGGGCTTCACAGATACGCAGTATTTT.

This clone was counted between two and nine times. This rearrangement joins TRBV27 to TRBJ1-1, with D uncertain. This CDR3 is 14 amino acids long. Trimming pared 1 base from V and 4 bases from J, leaving 10 bases between. Germline V lookup: CDR1 MNHEY, CDR2 SMNVEV (reference sequence). The CDR3 spells CASSLWVGTTEAFF. In DNA form, the CDR3 reads TGTGCCAGCAGTTTATGGGTGGGCACCACTGAAGCTTTCTTT.

The rearrangement uses TRBV7-9 and TRBJ2-7, with TRBD2 matching 9 bases. V lost 5 bases to trimming and J lost 3 bases; unmatched junction nucleotides: 14. The CDR3 length is 17 residues. The germline gives CDR1 SEHNR, CDR2 FQNEAQ (reference sequence). The CDR3 protein is CASSHLGGAGGSYEQYF. The CDR3 DNA reads TGTGCCAGCAGCCACCTCGGGGGAGCGGGAGGTAGCTACGAGCAGTACTTC.

The V and J genes are TRBV6-5 and TRBJ1-6; D is perhaps TRBD1 (5 bases). Germline V gene lookup returns CDR1 MNHEY and CDR2 SVGAGI. Trimming took off 4 bases at V and 7 bases at J, with 8 bases between the two ends. The CDR3 contains 13 residues. In DNA, the CDR3 is TGTGCCAGCAGTTCACAGGAGAATTCACCCCTCCACTTT. Amino acids: CASSSQENSPLHF.

The CDR3 loop reads CASSESGSGSGADTQYF. The CDR3, as DNA: TGCGCCAGCAGTGAGTCGGGTAGCGGGAGTGGAGCAGATACGCAGTATTTT. The gene calls are TRBV10-1 and TRBJ2-3; the match to TRBD2 covers 9 bases. The length of the CDR3 is 17 residues. The V and J ends lost 0 bases and 4 bases, in that order; junction bases with no gene match: 8. Germline CDR1 and CDR2: WNHNN and SYGVQD (reference sequence).

This chain joins TRBV4-2 and TRBJ1-6, with D unclear. The germline CDR1 and CDR2 sequences are LGHNA and YNFKEQ. The V and J ends lost 0 bases and 10 bases respectively, with 10 bases between them. This CDR3 has 14 residues. The CDR3 region is CASSQEAVRSPLHF. CDR3 DNA: TGTGCCAGCAGCCAAGAGGCCGTGCGGTCACCCCTCCACTTT.

The chain is built from TRBV18 and TRBJ1-1, with D possibly TRBD1 on 6 matching bases. This CDR3 has 15 amino acids. CDR1 is KGHSH, CDR2 LQKENI, per germline. The V gene lost 2 bases and the J gene lost 3 bases, with 13 bases spanning the gap. CDR3 loop: CASSPFRGVDTEAFF. CDR3 coding DNA: TGTGCCAGCTCACCATTCAGGGGAGTTGACACTGAAGCTTTCTTT. The whole variable domain, remainder taken from reference TRBV18 and TRBJ1-1, is NAGVMQNPRHLVRRRGQEARLRCSPMKGHSHVYWYRQLPEEGLKFMVYLQKENIIDESGMPKERFSAEFPKEGPSILRIQQVVRGDSAAYFCASSPFRGVDTEAFFGQGTRLTVV.

This clone turned up a few times. The chain links TRBV12-3 or TRBV12-4 to TRBJ2-1; D is uncertain. The CDR3 runs to 13 residues. V lost 1 base and J lost 7, with 8 bases in between. CDR3 protein: CASSLGLVNEQFF. The CDR3 nucleotides read TGTGCCAGCAGTTTAGGGCTAGTTAATGAGCAGTTCTTC.

This chain joins TRBV18 and TRBJ2-6; D might be TRBD1 (5 bases). V lost 3 bases and J lost 4, with 7 bases in between. The CDR3 runs to 14 residues. Germline CDR1 is KGHSH and CDR2 is LQKENI. The CDR3 sequence: CASSPRQGANVLTF. CDR3 nucleotides: TGTGCCAGCTCACCCCGACAGGGGGCCAACGTCCTGACTTTC.

The chain couples TRBV5-1 to TRBJ2-5; D possibly corresponds to TRBD1 (8 bases). The germline CDR1 and CDR2 sequences are SGHRS and YFSETQ. CDR3 size: 13 residues. The V gene lost 5 bases and the J gene lost 5 bases, with 13 bases spanning the gap. The CDR3 nucleotides are TGCGCCAGCAGAGTACAGGGGGGGGAGACCCAGTACTTC. It codes for CASRVQGGETQYF.

This chain's CDR3 is CASSPSQGSRSYNEQFF. The DNA for the CDR3 is TGTGCCAGCAGCCCGTCTCAGGGAAGCCGCTCCTACAATGAGCAGTTCTTC. The rearrangement links TRBV3-1 (or the pseudogene TRBV3-2) to TRBJ2-1; maybe TRBD1 (5 bases). CDR1 and CDR2 (germline): LGHDT, YNNKEL (reference sequence). V lost 4 bases, J lost 0 bases, and 16 bases lay in between. The CDR3 is 17 residues long.

This rearrangement joins TRBV19 to TRBJ2-2, with 8 bases aligning to TRBD1. Germline V gene sequence: CDR1 LNHDA, CDR2 SQIVND (reference sequence). This CDR3 region has 16 residues. With 1 base clipped from V and 4 bases from J, the junction kept 5 bases outside the gene matches. The CDR3 DNA is TGTGCCAGTAGTATAGTTAGGCAGGGGGCCACCGGGGAGCTGTTTTTT. Protein sequence: CASSIVRQGATGELFF.

This chain uses TRBV27 with TRBJ2-7; 10 bases agree with TRBD1. V trimming: 6 bases; J trimming: 6 bases; junction bases outside the gene matches: 2. Germline loops: CDR1 MNHEY, CDR2 SMNVEV (reference sequence). CDR3 length: 12 residues. DNA of the CDR3: TGTGCCAGCAGGGACAGGGGGACCGAGCAGTACTTC. Amino acids: CASRDRGTEQYF.

The chain has TRBV5-4 and TRBJ2-7; D remains ambiguous. The V end lost 4 bases, the J end lost 5 bases, and 13 bases lay between the germline ends. Germline loops: CDR1 SGHNT, CDR2 YYREEE (reference sequence). This CDR3 region has 13 residues. The DNA of the CDR3 is TGTGCCAGCAGCGGCGTTAAAGAGGACGAGCAGTACTTC. Amino acids: CASSGVKEDEQYF.

This chain uses TRBV5-5 with TRBJ1-2; a possible D gene is TRBD1 (6 bases). The CDR3 runs 15 residues. The germline CDR1 and CDR2 sequences are SGHKS and YYEKEE (reference sequence). The V end was cut by 4 bases, the J end by 1 base, with 14 bases between. The CDR3 here is CASSPETGNNYGYTF. CDR3 in DNA: TGTGCCAGCAGCCCGGAAACAGGGAATAACTATGGCTACACCTTC. The full variable domain, in which reference TRBV5-5 and TRBJ1-2 provide the parts outside the CDR3, is DAGVTQSPTHLIKTRGQQVTLRCSPISGHKSVSWYQQVLGQGPQFIFQYYEKEERGRGNFPDRFSARQFPNYSSELNVNALLLGDSALYLCASSPETGNNYGYTFGSGTRLTVV.